The rows below give T cell receptor beta chains drawn from one sample of a study of shared clonotypes between healthy human individuals. Assay used: immunoSEQ multiplex PCR; TCRdb lists only in-frame clones, some missing. The repertoire consists of hundreds of thousands of clones, with about 96% occurring once and the leading ten covering less than 0.25%. Material: naive CD8+ T cells sorted from blood. The receptors stem from a man aged 30-40 years in good health. Each CDR3 is given with its conserved first and last residue. Each record gives: V gene, J gene, D gene, clone size, CDR3 DNA, CDR3 protein. A D gene is named only where the DNA matches it firmly. Only some rows state a clone size, as once, few, many or a class for expanded clones.

TRBV27	TRBJ1-1	NA	NA	TGTGCCAGCAGTTTGGCGGGGGTAGGGACTGAAGCTTTCTTT	CASSLAGVGTEAFF
TRBV7-8	TRBJ1-1	NA	once	TGTGCCAGCAGCTCCGTGCTGGACAGAAGTGAGAACACTGAAGCTTTCTTT	CASSSVLDRSENTEAFF
TRBV5-1	TRBJ2-1	TRBD1	NA	TGCGCCAGCAGCTCGCTTGCGGTACAGGGGGCGGGTAATGAGCAGTTCTTC	CASSSLAVQGAGNEQFF
TRBV11-2	TRBJ2-2	NA	once	TGTGCCAGCAGCTCGTTGAACACCGGGGAGCTGTTTTTT	CASSSLNTGELFF
TRBV9	TRBJ1-1	TRBD1	once	TGTGCCAGCAGCGGGACAGGGGGCACTGAAGCTTTCTTT	CASSGTGGTEAFF
TRBV7-9	TRBJ2-1	TRBD2	NA	TGTGCCAGCAGCTCTCGGACTAGCGGTGACTACAATGAGCAGTTCTTC	CASSSRTSGDYNEQFF
TRBV5-1	TRBJ2-1	TRBD2	once	TGCGCCAGCAGCTTAGGGGTAGCGGGAGAACTCTACAATGAGCAGTTCTTC	CASSLGVAGELYNEQFF
TRBV30	TRBJ1-2	NA	NA	TGTGCCTGGAGTCCGGGACGGATGAACTATGGCTACACCTTC	CAWSPGRMNYGYTF
TRBV5-1	TRBJ2-6	TRBD1	NA	TGCGCCAGCAGCTTGGGGGACAGCCTCTCTGGGGCCAACGTCCTGACTTTC	CASSLGDSLSGANVLTF
TRBV6-4	TRBJ1-2	TRBD1	NA	TGTGCCAGCAGTGTGGACAGGGGGAACTATGGCTACACCTTC	CASSVDRGNYGYTF
TRBV27	TRBJ1-2	NA	once	TGTGCCAGCAGTTTAGTAGGGGGTAACTATGGCTACACCTTC	CASSLVGGNYGYTF
TRBV27	TRBJ2-7	TRBD2	NA	TGTGCCAGCAGTCCAGCGGGAGGGCCCTACGAGCAGTACTTC	CASSPAGGPYEQYF
TRBV6-1	TRBJ1-2	NA	NA	TGTGCCAGCAGCGCCGGGCCTGCCTTCTATGGCTACACCTTC	CASSAGPAFYGYTF
TRBV10-3	TRBJ2-1	TRBD2	NA	TGTGCCATTCAAAGGACTAGCGATTCGCACAATGAGCAGTTCTTC	CAIQRTSDSHNEQFF
TRBV28	TRBJ2-3	TRBD2	NA	TGTGCCAGCAGTTTAAGGCTAGCGGCAGACACAGATACGCAGTATTTT	CASSLRLAADTDTQYF
TRBV5-5	TRBJ2-1	TRBD2	NA	TGTGCCAGCAGCTCGCGGGGGGCGCTTTACAATGAGCAGTTCTTC	CASSSRGALYNEQFF
TRBV7-9	TRBJ2-7	TRBD1	NA	TGTGCCAGCAGCCCAGACAGGGTACTGCACGAGCAGTACTTC	CASSPDRVLHEQYF
TRBV11-2	TRBJ1-1	NA	NA	TGTGCCAGCACCCCCCCCCATTCGGACGAAGCTTTCTTT	CASTPPHSDEAFF
TRBV25-1	TRBJ2-7	TRBD2	NA	TGTGCCAGCAGTTTAAAGGCGGGAGCCATCTACGAGCAGTACTTC	CASSLKAGAIYEQYF
TRBV7-9	TRBJ2-7	NA	NA	TGTGCCAGCAGCTTACTTGGCAGAAAGTACTTC	CASSLLGRKYF
TRBV10-2	TRBJ2-1	TRBD2	once	TGCGCCAGCAGTGACAGCGGGAGGCCCTACAATGAGCAGTTCTTC	CASSDSGRPYNEQFF
TRBV10-1	TRBJ2-2	NA	NA	TGCGCCAGCGGGGACACCGGGGAGCTGTTTTTT	CASGDTGELFF
TRBV2	TRBJ1-1	NA	NA	TGTGCCAGCATGGACCCTGAAGCTTTCTTT	CASMDPEAFF
TRBV5-4	TRBJ2-1	TRBD2	NA	TGTGCCAGCAGCTTGGTTAGCGGGAGGGCCAATGAGCAGTTCTTC	CASSLVSGRANEQFF
TRBV7-9	TRBJ2-5	TRBD1	NA	TGTGCCAGCAGGAAAACAGGGGGCGATGGGGAGACCCAGTACTTC	CASRKTGGDGETQYF
TRBV28	TRBJ1-5	TRBD1	NA	TGTGCCAGCGGGTCCTGGGACAGCCAAAATCAGCCCCAGCATTTT	CASGSWDSQNQPQHF
TRBV5-1	TRBJ1-4	TRBD1	NA	TGCGCCAGCAGCTTGGGACAGGGCAAAGAAAAACTGTTTTTT	CASSLGQGKEKLFF
TRBV5-5	TRBJ2-7	NA	NA	TGTGCCAGCAGCTTGGCTGTCTCCTACGAGCAGTACTTC	CASSLAVSYEQYF
TRBV9	TRBJ1-1	NA	NA	TGTGCCAGCAGCGTAGGCGGAGACACTGAAGCTTTCTTT	CASSVGGDTEAFF
TRBV7-8	TRBJ2-7	TRBD1	NA	TGTGCCAGCAGCTTAGGGACGGGACAGGGCAGTCTGGACGAGCAGTACTTC	CASSLGTGQGSLDEQYF
TRBV28	TRBJ2-7	NA	NA	TGTGCCAGCAGCCACTACGAGCAGTACTTC	CASSHYEQYF
TRBV5-1	TRBJ2-7	NA	NA	TGCGCCAGCAGCTTGGGATGGGGGGACGAGCAGTACTTC	CASSLGWGDEQYF
TRBV29-1	TRBJ2-3	TRBD2	NA	TGCAGCGTTGAAGATCGGGGCGGGAGAAGAGATACGCAGTATTTT	CSVEDRGGRRDTQYF
TRBV21-1	TRBJ1-1	NA	NA	TGTGCTCGTCCAGAACAAACTGAAGCTTTCTTT	CARPEQTEAFF
TRBV5-4	TRBJ2-1	NA	NA	TGTGCCAGCAGGGAGGACTGGGATGAGCAGTTCTTC	CASREDWDEQFF
TRBV19	TRBJ1-5	NA	once	TGTGCCAGTAAGGCAGGCCGTTACGATAGCAATCAGCCCCAGCATTTT	CASKAGRYDSNQPQHF
TRBV7-2	TRBJ1-3	NA	NA	TGTGCCAGCAGCGTACATCACAGGGAGGGAAACACCATATATTTT	CASSVHHREGNTIYF
TRBV7-3	TRBJ1-3	NA	NA	TGTGCCAGCAGCTCTTGGGGAACGGACCTGTGCGACACCATATATTTT	CASSSWGTDLCDTIYF
TRBV29-1	TRBJ2-1	TRBD2	NA	TGCAGCGTGAGGCGGGAGGGCTATGAGCAGTTCTTC	CSVRREGYEQFF
TRBV5-1	TRBJ2-1	TRBD1	once	TGCGCCAGCAGCTTGGTTCAGGGGGCGTCGGGCAATGAGCAGTTCTTC	CASSLVQGASGNEQFF
TRBV28	TRBJ2-7	NA	NA	TGTGCCAGCAGTTTTGGGTCCGCAGGGGTTTCCTACGAGCAGTACTTC	CASSFGSAGVSYEQYF
TRBV14	TRBJ2-2	NA	NA	TGTGCCAGCAGCCAAGATGAAGCGGGTCGGAACACCGGGGAGCTGTTTTTT	CASSQDEAGRNTGELFF
TRBV7-3	TRBJ2-5	NA	NA	TGTGCCAGCAGCTCAACCCGCAGCGGTCAAGAGACCCAGTACTTC	CASSSTRSGQETQYF
TRBV29-1	TRBJ1-2	NA	few	TGCAGCGTTGAAGACAGGGTTGGCTACACCTTC	CSVEDRVGYTF
TRBV14	TRBJ2-7	NA	once	TGTGCCAGCAGCCAAGAACCCGTCTCCTACGAGCAGTACTTC	CASSQEPVSYEQYF
TRBV9	TRBJ2-7	TRBD1	NA	TGTGCCAGCAGCGGGCAGGGACAGGACGCCCGGGAGCAGTACTTC	CASSGQGQDAREQYF
TRBV4-2	TRBJ2-7	NA	NA	TGTGCCAGCAGCCCTCGGCTAGCTGGCGACGAGCAGTACTTC	CASSPRLAGDEQYF
TRBV29-1	TRBJ2-7	NA	NA	TGCAGCGTTGAATCCGGTTACGAGCAGTACTTC	CSVESGYEQYF
TRBV11-2	TRBJ2-4	TRBD2	NA	TGTGCCAGCAGCTTCGGGCGGCTAGCGGGAGTAGCCAAAAACATTCAGTACTTC	CASSFGRLAGVAKNIQYF
TRBV30	TRBJ1-1	NA	NA	TGTGGAACAGGGAGATACACTGAAGCTTTCTTT	CGTGRYTEAFF
TRBV19	TRBJ1-5	NA	NA	TGTGCCAGTACCGTGAACCGATCAAATCAGCCCCAGCATTTT	CASTVNRSNQPQHF
TRBV7-9	TRBJ2-2	NA	NA	TGTGCCGGAGGGGGCCAGACCGGGGAGCTGTTTTTT	CAGGGQTGELFF
TRBV4-1	TRBJ2-1	TRBD2	once	TGCGCCAGCAGTCAAAATTCCGGACTAGCCGGAAATGAGCAGTTCTTC	CASSQNSGLAGNEQFF
TRBV15	TRBJ2-3	NA	NA	TGTGCCACCAGCACCGGACCAAGCACAGATACGCAGTATTTT	CATSTGPSTDTQYF
TRBV11-2	TRBJ2-5	NA	once	TGTGCCAGCAGCTTAACCTTGGCGGGACAGGAGACCCAGTACTTC	CASSLTLAGQETQYF